The T cell receptor (beta chain) under discussion was sequenced for a study of CD8 T cells in Susac syndrome. Study findings and constraints: The study conceded that relatively few individuals underwent its TCR sequencing and HLA analysis.

CDR1 is MDHEN and CDR2 is SYDVKM in the germline V gene. The CDR3 is made up of 19 amino acids. Trimming pared 5 bases from V and 0 bases from J, leaving 23 bases between. Random hexamers primed reverse transcription of about 0.5 to 1 ug RNA. Amplification of the TCR beta CDR3 was carried out by immunoSEQ multiplex PCR, which spanned a total of 54 Vbeta and 13 Jbeta segments. TCRdb re-analysed the immunoSEQ multiplex PCR reads in MiXCR, keeping a single row per CDR3 protein. The sample holds tens of thousands of distinct CDR3 sequences; approximately 93% are singletons and the top ten take 0.45% to 0.65%. In the case of this clonotype: Its antigen remains unknown.

TCR beta sequences were obtained from blood CD8+ and CD4+ T cells. While serving as controls, healthy donors were matched for age and sex. The source is a human donor in good health. Sequencing was performed on CD8+ T cells from PBMCs. The V gene is TRBV28, the J gene TRBJ2-1; a possible D gene is TRBD2 (6 bases). DNA of the CDR3: TGTGCCAGCAGTACCTCTATAATTGGGACTCAGAGCTCCTACAATGAGCAGTTCTTC. This gives the protein CASSTSIIGTQSSYNEQFF.